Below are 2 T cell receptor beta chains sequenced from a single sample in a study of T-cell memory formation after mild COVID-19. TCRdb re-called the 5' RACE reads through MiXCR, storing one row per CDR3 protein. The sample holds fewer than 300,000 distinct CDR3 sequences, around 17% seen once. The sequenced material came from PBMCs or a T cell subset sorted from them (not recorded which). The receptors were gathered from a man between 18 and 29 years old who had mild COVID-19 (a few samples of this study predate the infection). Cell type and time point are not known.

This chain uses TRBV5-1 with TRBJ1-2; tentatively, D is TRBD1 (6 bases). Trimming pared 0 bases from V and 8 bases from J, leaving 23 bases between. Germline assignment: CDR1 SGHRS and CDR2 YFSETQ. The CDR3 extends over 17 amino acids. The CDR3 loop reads CASSLGGTYKIQAGYTF. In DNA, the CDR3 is TGCGCCAGCAGCTTGGGCGGGACATATAAAATCCAAGCAGGCTACACCTTC. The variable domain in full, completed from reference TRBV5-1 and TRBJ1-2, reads KAGVTQTPRYLIKTRGQQVTLSCSPISGHRSVSWYQQTPGQGLQFLFEYFSETQRNKGNFPGRFSGRQFSNSRSEMNVSTLELGDSALYLCASSLGGTYKIQAGYTFGSGTRLTVV.

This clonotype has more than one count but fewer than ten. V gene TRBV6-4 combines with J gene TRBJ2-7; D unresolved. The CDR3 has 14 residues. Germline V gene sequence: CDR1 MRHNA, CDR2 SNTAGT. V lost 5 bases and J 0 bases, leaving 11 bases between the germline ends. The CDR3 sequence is CASSQTSDSYEQYF. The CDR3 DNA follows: TGTGCCAGCAGTCAGACGTCTGACTCCTACGAGCAGTACTTC.